This T cell receptor (beta chain) was captured by sequencing in a study of beta chain features in type 1 diabetes. It was via CD45RO/CCR7/CD25/CD127/CD95/CD27 that CD4+ naive, central memory, regulatory and stem cell-like memory cells were sorted. Without exception, sorted populations had purity beyond 95%. The investigators reverse transcribed all of the isolated RNA, so they sequenced expressed TCRB transcripts. The data were produced by immunoSEQ multiplex PCR, yet TCRdb's version contains in-frame clones alone and is incomplete. The sample lists 200,000 to 250,000 clones, more than 9% occurring once. In germline, CDR1 is SGHRS, CDR2 YFSETQ. The CDR3 has 15 amino acids. J was trimmed by 5 bases and V by 7 bases; bases with no gene match: 12.

The chain recombines TRBV5-1 with TRBJ2-1, with 7 bases matching TRBD2. The sequencing sample was made of naive CD4+ T cells from blood. The clonotype comes from a young woman in good health. CDR3 DNA sequence: TGCGCCAGCTCTCAACTAGCGACGTCTGACAATGAGCAGTTCTTC. This encodes CASSQLATSDNEQFF.